A selection of T cell receptor beta chains follows, all from one sample in a study of T-cell memory formation after mild COVID-19. MiXCR, run by TCRdb on the 5' RACE reads, gives a single entry per CDR3 protein. The sample includes roughly 130,000 distinct CDR3 sequences, about 15% of them seen just once. Input material: PBMCs or a T cell subset sorted from them (not recorded which). The receptor set was obtained from an adult woman who had mild COVID-19 (a few samples of this study predate the infection). Cell type and time point are not known. Both conserved end residues are part of each CDR3. A D gene is named only where the DNA matches it firmly. Size values are once, few and many counts, or a class for expanded clones, and some rows have none.

abundance,v_gene,d_gene,j_gene,CDR3nt,CDR3aa
.,TRBV2,.,TRBJ1-2,TGTGCCAGCAACCCGGGACTCTCTGGCGCAAACTATGGCTACACCTTC,CASNPGLSGANYGYTF
many,TRBV5-1,.,TRBJ2-7,TGCGCCAGCAGCTCCGGCAACAATTACGAGCAGTACTTC,CASSSGNNYEQYF
few,TRBV27,TRBD1,TRBJ1-1,TGTGCCAGCACTCGGACAGGGATGAACACTGAAGCTTTCTTT,CASTRTGMNTEAFF
few,TRBV7-9,.,TRBJ2-1,TGTGCCAGCAGCTTAGCCAGGGCGAACAGTGAGCAGTTCTTC,CASSLARANSEQFF
.,TRBV12-3/TRBV12-4,.,TRBJ1-1,TGTGCCAGCACCCTGGGCACTTTGTACACTGAAGCTTTCTTT,CASTLGTLYTEAFF
few,TRBV29-1,.,TRBJ2-3,TGCAGCGTTCTTTCTGAACAGCTTCGGGGTACGCAGTATTTT,CSVLSEQLRGTQYF
.,TRBV30,.,TRBJ1-6,TGTGCCTGGAGGTACAGGAGGAATTCACCCCTCCACTTT,CAWRYRRNSPLHF
.,TRBV7-3,.,TRBJ2-7,TGTGCCAGCAGCTTAGTAGGGGGACTCGGCTTCACCTACGAGCAGTACTTC,CASSLVGGLGFTYEQYF
.,TRBV20-1,TRBD2,TRBJ2-1,TGCAGTGCTAGAGATCTAACTAGCGGGAAATACAATGAGCAGTTCTTC,CSARDLTSGKYNEQFF
.,TRBV5-1,.,TRBJ1-1,TGCGCCAGCAGCTTGTCTCAGGTACCGAACACTGAAGCTTTCTTT,CASSLSQVPNTEAFF
.,TRBV20-1,TRBD2,TRBJ2-1,TGCAGTGCTGCGGCGGGGGTCTACAATGAGCAGTTCTTC,CSAAAGVYNEQFF
.,TRBV28,.,TRBJ2-1,TGTGCCAGCAGTTTTCAGGTATATTACGGTGAGCAGTTCTTC,CASSFQVYYGEQFF
few,TRBV5-1,TRBD1,TRBJ1-4,TGCGCCAGCAACCCCCTTCCGGGACAGGCTAATGAAAAACTGTTTTTT,CASNPLPGQANEKLFF
.,TRBV7-2,TRBD1,TRBJ1-2,TGTGCCAGCAGCTTGAGTTCAGGGGGGATTTATGGCTACACCTTC,CASSLSSGGIYGYTF
.,TRBV11-2,TRBD1,TRBJ2-3,TGTGCCAGCAGCCCCCCAGGGACAGGGAGCACAGATACGCAGTATTTT,CASSPPGTGSTDTQYF
.,TRBV12-3/TRBV12-4,.,TRBJ2-2,TGTGCCAGCAGTTTCGGAGACCAAATACCCGGGGAGCTGTTTTTT,CASSFGDQIPGELFF
.,TRBV20-1,.,TRBJ2-5,TGCAGTGTCATCCAGTTTGGCCCGGTTTCGGATAGAGAGACCCAGTACTTC,CSVIQFGPVSDRETQYF
few,TRBV20-1,TRBD2,TRBJ2-1,TGCAGTGCTAGAGGACTAGCGGGAGGGCCCTCCTACAATGAGCAGTTCTTC,CSARGLAGGPSYNEQFF
few,TRBV12-3/TRBV12-4,TRBD1,TRBJ1-2,TGTGCCAGCAGCGCGACAGGGGGCTATGGCTACACCTTC,CASSATGGYGYTF
.,TRBV5-6,.,TRBJ2-1,TGTGCCAGCAGCTTGGCCACAGCGGGCTCTACGGAGCAGTTCTTC,CASSLATAGSTEQFF
.,TRBV7-6,.,TRBJ2-5,TGTGCCAGCAGCTCTTTGGTGGGAGGCCAAGAGACCCAGTACTTC,CASSSLVGGQETQYF
few,TRBV28,TRBD1,TRBJ1-1,TGTGCCATCCTGGACAGGGGGAATGGTGGCACTGAAGCTTTCTTT,CAILDRGNGGTEAFF